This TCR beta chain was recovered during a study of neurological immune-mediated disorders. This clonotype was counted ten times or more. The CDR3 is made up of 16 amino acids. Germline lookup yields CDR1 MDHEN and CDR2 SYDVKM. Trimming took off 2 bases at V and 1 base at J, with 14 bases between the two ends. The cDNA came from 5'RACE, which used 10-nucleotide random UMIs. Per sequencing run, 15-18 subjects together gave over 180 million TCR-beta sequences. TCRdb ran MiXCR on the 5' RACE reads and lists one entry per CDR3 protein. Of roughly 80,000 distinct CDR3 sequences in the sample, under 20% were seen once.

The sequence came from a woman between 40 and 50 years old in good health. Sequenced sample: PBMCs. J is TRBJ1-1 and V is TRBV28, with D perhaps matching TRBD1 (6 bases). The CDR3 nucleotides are TGTGCCAGCAGTTTAGCCAGGGGAATAGGGAACACTGAAGCTTTCTTT. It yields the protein CASSLARGIGNTEAFF.